Listed below are T cell receptor beta chains from one sample, sequenced in a study of shared clonotypes between healthy human individuals. Assay used: immunoSEQ multiplex PCR; TCRdb lists only in-frame clones, some missing. The sample yields about 470,000 clones, 70% to 80% seen once. The sequenced material came from PBMCs. Receptors originate from a woman aged 40 to 49 in good health. Some clones in this sample may be carry-over from other donors' samples. CDR3s include the opening cysteine and the closing phenylalanine or tryptophan. A D gene is named only where the DNA matches it firmly. Expanded clones are given a class, and other clones once, few, many or no size at all.

-,TRBV5-1,TRBJ2-5,TRBD1,CASSQGTVKETQYF,TGCGCCAGCAGCCAAGGGACAGTTAAAGAGACCCAGTACTTC
-,TRBV10-2,TRBJ2-5,TRBD1,CASSGGQGAVQETQYF,TGCGCCAGCAGTGGAGGACAGGGGGCTGTACAAGAGACCCAGTACTTC
-,TRBV11-2,TRBJ1-2,-,CASSLDRSALGGYTF,TGTGCCAGCAGCTTAGACAGGAGCGCTCTGGGAGGCTACACCTTC
-,TRBV11-2,TRBJ1-4,-,CASRGGEGEKLFF,TGTGCCAGCAGAGGGGGGGAGGGTGAAAAACTGTTTTTT
once,TRBV21-1,TRBJ2-7,-,CASSNNREGPYEQYF,TGTGCCAGCAGCAATAATAGGGAGGGCCCCTACGAGCAGTACTTC
-,TRBV30,TRBJ2-3,-,CAWSTGVTDTQYF,TGTGCCTGGAGTACTGGCGTCACAGATACGCAGTATTTT
-,TRBV23-1,TRBJ1-2,TRBD1,CASSLGDRNGYTF,TGCGCCAGCAGTCTTGGGGACAGGAACGGCTACACCTTC
-,TRBV5-4,TRBJ2-5,TRBD2,CASSPGTSGLAYQETQYF,TGTGCCAGCAGCCCTGGGACTAGCGGGCTAGCGTACCAAGAGACCCAGTACTTC
once,TRBV5-4,TRBJ1-3,TRBD1,CASSHRNQGAGNTIYF,TGTGCCAGCAGCCATAGAAACCAGGGGGCTGGAAACACCATATATTTT
-,TRBV5-8,TRBJ1-2,-,CASRQGFFGYGYTF,TGTGCCAGCAGACAGGGTTTTTTCGGCTATGGCTACACCTTC
-,TRBV11-1,TRBJ2-7,-,CASSLLPSRREQYF,TGTGCCAGCAGCTTATTGCCGTCAAGGCGCGAGCAGTACTTC
-,TRBV28,TRBJ2-3,TRBD2,CASSQILAGTDTQYF,TGTGCCAGCAGTCAAATACTAGCGGGCACAGATACGCAGTATTTT
-,TRBV7-2,TRBJ2-7,TRBD2,CASSLEAGGPHEQYF,TGTGCCAGCAGCTTAGAGGCGGGAGGGCCCCACGAGCAGTACTTC
-,TRBV29-1,TRBJ1-2,TRBD1,CSVSGTEGYGYTF,TGCAGCGTTTCCGGGACAGAGGGCTATGGCTACACCTTC
-,TRBV10-3,TRBJ2-2,-,CAISDGARGNTGELFF,TGTGCCATCAGTGACGGGGCTAGGGGAAACACCGGGGAGCTGTTTTTT
-,TRBV27,TRBJ1-2,-,CASSMTEFSGYTF,TGTGCCAGCAGTATGACAGAGTTCTCGGGCTACACCTTC
-,TRBV7-6,TRBJ1-5,-,CASSLEPNQPQHF,TGTGCCAGCAGCTTAGAACCAAATCAGCCCCAGCATTTT
-,TRBV15,TRBJ2-3,-,CATSDHLGTDTQYF,TGTGCCACCAGCGATCACCTTGGCACAGATACGCAGTATTTT
-,TRBV15,TRBJ1-1,TRBD1,CATSLLGQGDRAFF,TGTGCCACCAGCTTACTCGGGCAGGGGGATAGGGCTTTCTTT
-,TRBV5-4,TRBJ2-7,-,CASSPDSYEQYF,TGTGCCAGCAGCCCTGACAGCTACGAGCAGTACTTC
-,TRBV11-2,TRBJ2-7,TRBD1,CASSQDRNSYEQYF,TGTGCCAGCAGCCAGGACAGGAACTCTTACGAGCAGTACTTC
-,TRBV5-1,TRBJ2-5,TRBD2,CASSLGPSGIQETQYF,TGCGCCAGCAGCTTGGGGCCTAGCGGGATCCAAGAGACCCAGTACTTC
-,TRBV28,TRBJ2-7,-,CASSLLGSYEQYF,TGTGCCAGCAGTTTATTAGGCTCCTACGAGCAGTACTTC
-,TRBV18,TRBJ2-7,-,CASSPSKGGHEQYF,TGTGCCAGCTCACCAAGTAAGGGAGGCCACGAGCAGTACTTC
-,TRBV18,TRBJ2-7,TRBD2,CASSLSSGIHEQYF,TGTGCCAGCTCACTATCCAGCGGGATCCACGAGCAGTACTTC
-,TRBV19,TRBJ2-3,-,CASSMAVTSTDTQYF,TGTGCCAGTAGTATGGCCGTCACTAGCACAGATACGCAGTATTTT
once,TRBV28,TRBJ1-5,-,CASSRGASNQPQHF,TGTGCCAGCAGTCGTGGGGCTAGCAATCAGCCCCAGCATTTT
-,TRBV11-2,TRBJ2-7,TRBD2,CASSRGGRASYEQYF,TGTGCCAGCAGCCGAGGCGGGAGGGCCTCCTACGAGCAGTACTTC
-,TRBV25-1,TRBJ2-1,-,CASSERGSPYNEQFF,TGTGCCAGCAGTGAACGGGGGTCCCCCTACAATGAGCAGTTCTTC
-,TRBV28,TRBJ2-1,TRBD1,CASSLMTGATFF,TGTGCCAGCAGTTTAATGACAGGGGCGACCTTCTTC
-,TRBV4-1,TRBJ1-1,-,CASSQGPGQTKHEAFF,TGCGCCAGCAGCCAAGGGCCTGGTCAGACCAAGCATGAAGCTTTCTTT
once,TRBV5-6,TRBJ1-5,-,CASSWGPDNQPQHF,TGTGCCAGCAGCTGGGGCCCAGACAATCAGCCCCAGCATTTT
medium-sized,TRBV16,TRBJ1-2,-,CASSQQPGESYGYTF,TGTGCCAGCAGCCAACAACCTGGAGAATCCTATGGCTACACCTTC
-,TRBV5-5,TRBJ2-7,-,CASSQIGQNYEQYF,TGTGCCAGCAGCCAAATCGGACAGAACTACGAGCAGTACTTC
-,TRBV9,TRBJ2-3,-,CASSARYGDTQYF,TGTGCCAGCAGCGCCCGTTATGGGGATACGCAGTATTTT
-,TRBV27,TRBJ2-1,TRBD2,CASSLWWEGLLGNEQFF,TGTGCCAGCAGTTTATGGTGGGAGGGCCTTCTCGGCAATGAGCAGTTCTTC
few,TRBV6-6,TRBJ2-2,-,CASSGTSGVPPGELFF,TGTGCCAGCAGTGGAACCTCCGGGGTTCCTCCCGGGGAGCTGTTTTTT
-,TRBV28,TRBJ1-1,-,CASSRGGTEAFF,TGTGCCAGCAGTCGAGGGGGCACTGAAGCTTTCTTT
-,TRBV5-1,TRBJ2-5,-,CASSLSGFWETQYF,TGCGCCAGCAGCTTGTCGGGTTTTTGGGAGACCCAGTACTTC
many,TRBV14,TRBJ2-5,-,CASSHGCRGTQYF,TGTGCCAGCAGCCATGGGTGCCGGGGGACCCAGTACTTC
-,TRBV5-4,TRBJ2-3,-,CASSLDSTDTQYF,TGTGCCAGCAGCTTGGATAGCACAGATACGCAGTATTTT
-,TRBV21-1,TRBJ2-3,-,CASSNDWGGGSTDTQYF,-
-,TRBV5-8,TRBJ1-2,-,CASSLVPAPSLYGYTF,TGTGCCAGCAGCTTGGTCCCGGCCCCTTCACTCTATGGCTACACCTTC
once,TRBV25-1,TRBJ1-1,TRBD1,CASSGMGQGNTEAFF,TGTGCCAGCAGTGGGATGGGACAGGGGAACACTGAAGCTTTCTTT